The source of this TCR beta chain is a study of T cells after posttransplantation cyclophosphamide. Points from the study as a whole: Donor-recipient repertoire similarity was low at 1-2 months, rising over year one. TRB clonality was highly associated with recipient CMV seropositivity and reactivation. Skin or GI-infiltrating T cells shared few TRB sequences with blood.

Sequencing used immunoSEQ multiplex PCR; TCRdb keeps in-frame clones, though not all of them. The repertoire holds 35,000 to 45,000 clones, around 80% seen once, with roughly 8.1% in the top ten. Concerning this clone: The antigen remains undetermined.

From germline, CDR1 is PRHDT and CDR2 FYEKMQ (reference sequence). The length of the CDR3 is 14 residues. A marrow graft followed busulfan-fludarabine conditioning, with cyclophosphamide on days +3 and +4. The sequencing here drew on CD4+ T cells sorted from blood, taken roughly 250 weeks after a stem cell transplant with posttransplant cyclophosphamide. The V gene is TRBV13, the J gene TRBJ2-5, with D maybe TRBD1 (5 bases). The closer fit of TRBJ2-7 to the DNA end suggests the J call may be wrong. This TCR was recovered from a female patient aged 40-49 years who received an allogeneic stem cell transplant from a related donor, was CMV-positive, and had no GVHD. These T cells may partly come from the graft donor. The CDR3 coding sequence is TGTGCCAGCAGCTTAGCTGCAGACAGCTACGAGCAGTACTTC. The encoded protein is CASSLAADSYEQYF.